This TCR beta chain was sequenced for a study of T cells after yellow fever vaccination. TCRdb re-derived calls from the 5' RACE reads in MiXCR, one entry per CDR3 protein. The sample yields about 150,000 distinct CDR3 sequences, roughly 6.4% seen once. At least ten counts were recorded for this clonotype. The TCR comes from a man between 18 and 29 years old who received the YFV17D yellow fever vaccine. The starting material was CD4+ T cells sorted from PBMCs, obtained on the day of the first yellow fever vaccination.

Here the CDR3 DNA reads TGCGCCAGCAGCTCTGGACAGGGCGCAGGATCGGATGGCTACACCTTC. The encoded protein is CASSSGQGAGSDGYTF. This rearrangement joins TRBV5-1 to TRBJ1-2; 8 positions agree with TRBD1. The length of the CDR3 is 16 residues. The V gene's germline CDR1 is SGHRS and CDR2 YFSETQ. J gave up 6 bases and V 3 bases, and 13 bases lay outside the gene matches.